The 11 T cell receptor beta chains presented below share a single source sample, sequenced in a study of cytomegalovirus exposure and HLA in healthy donors. With 60 Vbeta and 13 Jbeta primers, the PCR was carried out. Some clones are missing from TCRdb's copy, which holds only in-frame ones; the method was immunoSEQ multiplex PCR. The sample has under 200,000 clones; 9.5% to 15% are singletons. Source material: PBMCs. These receptors were collected from a man aged 50 to 59 in good health and CMV-seropositive.

The chain carries TRBV6-5 and TRBJ2-5; a possible D gene is TRBD2 (6 bases). The ends were cut back, 0 bases at V and 7 bases at J, with 18 bases in the middle. Germline V CDR1 and CDR2: MNHEY, SVGAGI. This CDR3 has 16 residues. The CDR3, as DNA: TGTGCCAGCAGTTACTCAGGTCGAGGTCTCGGGGGGACCCAGTACTTC. Its protein is CASSYSGRGLGGTQYF.

The chain is built from TRBV7-2 and TRBJ2-5, with 8 bases aligning to TRBD2. This CDR3 contains 16 residues. The V gene end was trimmed by 2 bases and the J gene end by 1 base; junction bases not matched to a gene: 6. Germline V gene data show CDR1 as SGHTA and CDR2 as FQGNSA. CDR3 sequence (DNA): TGTGCCAGCAGCTTAAGCTTTGCGGGGGGCCAAGAGACCCAGTACTTC. This sequence encodes CASSLSFAGGQETQYF.

This rearrangement joins TRBV7-2 to TRBJ1-4; TRBD1 matches 8 bases. From germline, CDR1 is SGHTA and CDR2 FQGNSA. The CDR3 is 14 amino acids. Losses at the gene ends were 5 bases for V and 8 bases for J; bases not matched to a gene: 7. CDR3 bases: TGTGCCAGCAGCCCGGGACAGGAAGACGAAAAACTGTTTTTT. As protein: CASSPGQEDEKLFF.

The CDR3 DNA sequence: TGTGCCAGCAGTCTCGGGGGGGCTGGGGCCAACGTCCTGACTTTC. This translates into CASSLGGAGANVLTF. The V gene is TRBV28, the J gene TRBJ2-6; 8 nucleotides align to TRBD2. The junction had 2 bases not matched to a gene; V was cut back by 5 bases and J by 2 bases. The CDR3 totals 15 residues. Germline V gene sequence: CDR1 MDHEN, CDR2 SYDVKM. Looking up the rest from reference TRBV28 and TRBJ2-6 gives the full variable domain: DVKVTQSSRYLVKRTGEKVFLECVQDMDHENMFWYRQDPGLGLRLIYFSYDVKMKEKGDIPEGYSVSREKKERFSLILESASTNQTSMYLCASSLGGAGANVLTFGAGSRLTVL.

This clone was observed a handful of times. J is TRBJ1-5 and V is TRBV5-6; D gene uncertain. This CDR3 comprises 16 residues. V lost 0 bases to trimming and J lost 6 bases, with 16 bases between them. CDR1 and CDR2 (germline): SGHDT, YYEEEE. Here the CDR3 DNA reads TGTGCCAGCAGCTTGGGTGGGCGGGGAATGGTTCAGCCCCAGCATTTT. This gives the protein CASSLGGRGMVQPQHF.

Only a few counts were recorded for this clone. The rearrangement joins TRBV28 to TRBJ2-7, with TRBD2 as a possible D gene (5 bases). V dropped 8 bases and J dropped 1 base, with 12 bases sitting between them. The CDR3 spans 13 residues. The germline V gene encodes CDR1 MDHEN and CDR2 SYDVKM. Here the CDR3 reads CASSEGRSYEQYV. The CDR3, as DNA: TGTGCCAGCTCAGAGGGCAGGTCCTACGAGCAGTACGTC.

This rearrangement joins TRBV11-3 to TRBJ2-5, with 8 bases identical to TRBD1. The germline CDR1 and CDR2 sequences are SGHNT and YENEEA. J gave up 9 bases and V 4 bases, and 7 bases lay outside the gene matches. The CDR3 spans 13 residues. As DNA, the CDR3 is TGTGCCAGCAGCTCCGACAGGGGTCGGGCCCAGTACTTC. This codes for CASSSDRGRAQYF. Using reference TRBV11-3 and TRBJ2-5 for the parts outside the CDR3, the full variable domain is EAGVVQSPRYKIIEKKQPVAFWCNPISGHNTLYWYLQNLGQGPELLIRYENEEAVDDSQLPKDRFSAERLKGVDSTLKIQPAELGDSAVYLCASSSDRGRAQYFGPGTRLLVL.

The chain recombines TRBV19 with TRBJ1-2, with D possibly matching TRBD1 (5 bases). Germline CDR1 is LNHDA and CDR2 is SQIVND (reference sequence). The CDR3 is made up of 14 amino acids. With 5 bases removed from V and 0 bases from J, the gap between germline ends came to 10 bases. CDR3 sequence (DNA): TGTGCCAGTAGTCCTCAGGGTGCTAACTATGGCTACACCTTC. Its translation is CASSPQGANYGYTF.

This chain's CDR3 is CASSYGATNEKLFF. CDR3 bases: TGTGCCAGCAGCTACGGAGCAACTAATGAAAAACTGTTTTTT. V usage is TRBV7-9 and J usage is TRBJ1-4; D not resolved. Germline V lookup: CDR1 SEHNR, CDR2 FQNEAQ (reference sequence). The V end lost 4 bases, the J end lost 0 bases, and 6 bases lay between the germline ends. The CDR3 has 14 amino acids.

There are a few counts of this clone. This chain uses TRBV4-3 with TRBJ1-4, with D possibly TRBD1 on 5 matching bases. Germline V gives CDR1 LGHNA, CDR2 YSLEER. The CDR3 consists of 14 residues. V lost 4 bases and J lost 7, with 13 bases in between. The CDR3, as DNA: TGCGCCAGCAGCCCGCGGGGCGCGGCTGAAAAACTGTTTTTT. It is translated as CASSPRGAAEKLFF.

This clone was seen more than once but under ten times. V usage is TRBV15 and J usage is TRBJ2-7; 9 bases match TRBD2. The CDR3 totals 15 residues. Germline V CDR1 and CDR2: LNHNV, YYDKDF (reference sequence). The V and J ends lost 1 base and 2 bases, in that order; junction bases with no gene match: 3. CDR3 sequence reads: CATSRGTSATYEQYF. The DNA for the CDR3 is TGTGCCACCAGCAGAGGGACTAGCGCTACCTACGAGCAGTACTTC.